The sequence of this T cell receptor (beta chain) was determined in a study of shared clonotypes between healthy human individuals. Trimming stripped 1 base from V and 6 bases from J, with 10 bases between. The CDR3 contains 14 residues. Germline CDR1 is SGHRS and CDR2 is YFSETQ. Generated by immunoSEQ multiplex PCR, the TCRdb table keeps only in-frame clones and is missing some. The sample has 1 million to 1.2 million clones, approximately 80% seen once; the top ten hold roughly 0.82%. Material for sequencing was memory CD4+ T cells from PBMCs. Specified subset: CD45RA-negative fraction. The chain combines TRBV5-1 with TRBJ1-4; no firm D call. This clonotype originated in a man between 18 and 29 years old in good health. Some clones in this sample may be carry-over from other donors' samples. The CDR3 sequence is CASSLRSGDEKLFF. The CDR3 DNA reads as TGCGCCAGCAGCTTGAGGTCGGGAGATGAAAAACTGTTTTTT.